The 12 T cell receptor beta chains below were found in one sample sequenced in a study of beta chain features in type 1 diabetes. Findings of the study overall: All four CD4+ subsets from Type 1 diabetes patients carried moderately but significantly shorter TCRB CDR3s.

These receptors' antigens are unknown. The study reverse transcribed the entire isolated RNA, so it sequenced expressed TCRB transcripts. Method: immunoSEQ multiplex PCR; TCRdb's copy keeps in-frame clones and lacks some. This table has more than 250,000 clones, more than 13% appearing once. The material sequenced was naive CD4+ T cells from blood. These receptors came from a young man with type 1 diabetes.

This clone was found a few times. The rearrangement links TRBV25-1 to TRBJ1-2; D gene ambiguous. The CDR3 extends over 15 amino acids. CDR1 and CDR2 (germline): MGHDK, SYGVNS. Trimming left V 2 bases short and J 0 bases short, with 10 bases between. CDR3 sequence: CASSEISGANYGYTF. CDR3 DNA sequence: TGTGCCAGCAGTGAAATCTCCGGAGCTAACTATGGCTACACCTTC.

V usage is TRBV18 and J usage is TRBJ2-7; 10 positions match TRBD1. The CDR3 extends over 14 amino acids. Germline lookup yields CDR1 KGHSH and CDR2 LQKENI. Germline trimming cut 5 bases from V and 3 bases from J; bases unmatched to any gene: 4. Here the CDR3 DNA reads TGTGCCAGCTCATCGGGACAGGGGAGCTACGAGCAGTACTTC. This gives the protein CASSSGQGSYEQYF.

This chain joins TRBV4-2 and TRBJ1-5, with D hard to call. CDR3 length equals 15 residues. Germline lookup yields CDR1 LGHNA and CDR2 YNFKEQ. Between the trimmed V and J ends, which lost 1 base and 0 bases, there was a span of 7 bases. Here the CDR3 DNA reads TGTGCCAGCAGCCAAGGAGCGAATAGCAATCAGCCCCAGCATTTT. Translation: CASSQGANSNQPQHF.

This chain connects TRBV9 to TRBJ2-6, with D perhaps TRBD2 (6 bases). Germline V gives CDR1 SGDLS, CDR2 YYNGEE. The CDR3 has 18 residues. The germline V and J ends were trimmed by 0 bases and 0 bases, with 13 bases remaining between them. The CDR3 here is CASSVGGALISGANVLTF. CDR3 bases: TGTGCCAGCAGCGTAGGCGGGGCGCTAATCTCTGGGGCCAACGTCCTGACTTTC.

V gene TRBV7-2 combines with J gene TRBJ2-7; TRBD2 is a possible D gene (6 bases). V lost 2 bases, J lost 6 bases, and 14 bases lay in between. The CDR3 is made up of 14 amino acids. CDR1 is SGHTA, CDR2 FQGNSA, per germline. The CDR3 DNA reads as TGTGCCAGCAGCTTATCGGGGGTTGGGGGCGAGCAGTACTTC. This sequence encodes CASSLSGVGGEQYF.

J is TRBJ1-1 and V is TRBV7-2, with 9 nucleotides matching TRBD1. The J segment lost 4 bases and the V segment lost 3 bases, leaving 9 bases of the junction unmatched. CDR1 is SGHTA and CDR2 is FQGNSA in the germline V gene. The CDR3 sequence is 16 residues long. The CDR3 is CASSFLGTGISTEAFF. The CDR3 coding sequence is TGTGCCAGCAGCTTTCTCGGGACAGGGATTAGCACTGAAGCTTTCTTT.

There are a few counts of this clone. The rearrangement uses TRBV2 and TRBJ2-3; the D gene is possibly TRBD1 (7 bases). The germline CDR1 and CDR2 sequences are SNHLY and FYNNEI. The V end lost 8 bases, the J end lost 4 bases, and 16 bases lay between the germline ends. This CDR3 has 14 amino acids. The CDR3 region has the DNA TGTGCCAGCGGCGGAGGGGGCTTCGCAGATACGCAGTATTTT. Translation: CASGGGGFADTQYF.

V is TRBV6-5 and J is TRBJ2-7; 9 bases align to TRBD2. The germline CDR1 and CDR2 sequences are MNHEY and SVGAGI. Trimming removed 4 bases from V and 2 bases from J; junction bases left unmatched: 6. CDR3 size: 15 residues. As DNA, the CDR3 is TGTGCCAGCAGTTCGGGACTAGCCGGAACCTACGAGCAGTACTTC. Translation gives CASSSGLAGTYEQYF.

There are a few counts of this clone. This chain links TRBV7-9 with TRBJ2-3; 8 bases align to TRBD2. Trimming cost V 5 bases and J 0 bases; bases outside gene matches: 1. The CDR3 has 14 residues. CDR1 and CDR2 (germline): SEHNR, FQNEAQ (reference sequence). CDR3 nucleotides: TGTGCCAGCAGCCGCGGGGGGAGCACAGATACGCAGTATTTT. Amino acids: CASSRGGSTDTQYF.

This clone was detected only once. The V and J genes are TRBV25-1 and TRBJ2-7; perhaps TRBD1 as D (6 bases). The CDR3 spans 15 residues. Germline-derived CDR1 and CDR2 are MGHDK and SYGVNS. Trimming left V 4 bases short and J 5 bases short, with 18 bases between. The CDR3 region has the DNA TGTGCCAGCAGTGGGGGGCAAGGGGCGTGGAACGAGCAGTACTTC. This encodes CASSGGQGAWNEQYF.

The DNA of the CDR3 is TGTGCCAGCAGGAAACGAGTCGTAGGACTACTCCAAGAGACCCAGTACTTC. This encodes CASRKRVVGLLQETQYF. The chain uses TRBV21-1 and TRBJ2-5; the table's D gene call, TRBD2, was not cross checked with the DNA. TRBV21-1 is a pseudogene segment. The CDR3 covers 17 residues.

V usage is TRBV19 and J usage is TRBJ2-1; 8 bases fit TRBD2. The CDR3 is made up of 15 amino acids. Germline CDR1 LNHDA, CDR2 SQIVND (reference sequence). Unmatched junction bases numbered 10, after V lost 3 bases and J lost 9 bases. The CDR3 DNA reads TGTGCCAGTAGTATGCCCCGGGAGGGGAAGGGTGAGCAGTTCTTC. Translation: CASSMPREGKGEQFF.